This T cell receptor beta chain is from a study of shared clonotypes between healthy human individuals. To note about this clone: What it binds is not known.

Per the germline V gene, CDR1 is SGHTA and CDR2 is FQGNSA. Trimming pared 1 base from V and 4 bases from J, leaving 11 bases between. The CDR3 is 14 amino acids. Profiled with immunoSEQ multiplex PCR; TCRdb holds only in-frame clones, not every one. The table has approximately 1,000,000 clones, 70% to 80% seen once. Study-wide results and limits: Naive subsets usually exceeded memory subsets in estimated richness.

This clonotype was sampled from a man between 18 and 35 years old in good health. Some clones in this sample may be carry-over from other donors' samples. The rearrangement uses TRBV7-2 and TRBJ2-7; D might be TRBD2 (5 bases). Source material: memory CD4+ T cells from PBMCs. Sample subset: CD45RA-negative fraction. The CDR3 loop reads CASSLGAGQYEQYF. The DNA of the CDR3 is TGTGCCAGCAGCTTAGGGGCGGGCCAGTACGAGCAGTACTTC. Full variable domain (remainder filled in from reference TRBV7-2 and TRBJ2-7): GAGVSQSPSNKVTEKGKDVELRCDPISGHTALYWYRQSLGQGLEFLIYFQGNSAPDKSGLPSDRFSAERTGGSVSTLTIQRTQQEDSAVYLCASSLGAGQYEQYFGPGTRLTVT.